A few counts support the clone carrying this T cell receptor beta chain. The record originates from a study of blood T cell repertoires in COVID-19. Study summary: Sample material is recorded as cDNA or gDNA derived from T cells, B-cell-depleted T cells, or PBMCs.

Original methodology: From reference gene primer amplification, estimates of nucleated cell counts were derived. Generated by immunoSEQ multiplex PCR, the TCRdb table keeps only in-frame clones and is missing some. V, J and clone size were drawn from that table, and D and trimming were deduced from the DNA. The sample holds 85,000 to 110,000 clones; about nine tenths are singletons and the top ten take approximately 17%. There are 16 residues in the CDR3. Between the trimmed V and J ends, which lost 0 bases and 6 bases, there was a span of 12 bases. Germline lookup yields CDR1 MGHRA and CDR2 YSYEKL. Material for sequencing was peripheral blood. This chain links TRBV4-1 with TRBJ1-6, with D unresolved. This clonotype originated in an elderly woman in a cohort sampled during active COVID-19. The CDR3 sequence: CASSQDLSPVNSPLHF. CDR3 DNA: TGCGCCAGCAGCCAAGATCTCTCTCCAGTTAATTCACCCCTCCACTTT.